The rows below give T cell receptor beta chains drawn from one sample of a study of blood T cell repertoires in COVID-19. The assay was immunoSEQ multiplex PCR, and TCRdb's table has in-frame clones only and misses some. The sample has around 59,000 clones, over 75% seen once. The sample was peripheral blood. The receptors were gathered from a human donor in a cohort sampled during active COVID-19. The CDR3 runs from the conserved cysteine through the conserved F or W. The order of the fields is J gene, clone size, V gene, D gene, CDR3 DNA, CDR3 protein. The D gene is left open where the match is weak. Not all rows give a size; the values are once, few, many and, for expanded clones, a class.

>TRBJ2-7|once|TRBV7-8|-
TGTGCCAGCAGCGTGCGGGACGCAATAGTTGGCGAGCAGTACTTC
CASSVRDAIVGEQYF
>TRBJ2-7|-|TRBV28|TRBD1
TGTGCCAGCACTCGGACAGGGAAGGCCTACGAGCAGTACTTC
CASTRTGKAYEQYF
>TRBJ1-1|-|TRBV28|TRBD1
TGTGCCAGCAGCACCACCGGGACAGGGATTTGGGGGGCTGAAGCTTTCTTT
CASSTTGTGIWGAEAFF
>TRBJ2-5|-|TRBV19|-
TGTGCCAGTAGGGGAAATACAGGGAGAGGGGTTCGTGAGACCCAGTACTTC
CASRGNTGRGVRETQYF
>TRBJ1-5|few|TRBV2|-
TGTGCCAGCAGTGAAGACTCACTGACGGGAAATCAGCCCCAGCATTTT
CASSEDSLTGNQPQHF
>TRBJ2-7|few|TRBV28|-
TGTGCCAGCAGTTTTTTCCAGGTGAGCTCCTACGAGCAGTACTTC
CASSFFQVSSYEQYF
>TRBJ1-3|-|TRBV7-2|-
TGTGCCAGCAGCTTGGGCAACTCTGGAAACACCATATATTTT
CASSLGNSGNTIYF
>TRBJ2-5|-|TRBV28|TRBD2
TGTGCCAGCAGTTTAGATAGGGGGACTAGCGGGAGGGGAGCGGAGACCCAGTACTTC
CASSLDRGTSGRGAETQYF
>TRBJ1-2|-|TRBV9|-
TGTGCCAGCAGCGTAGGTCTGACAGCTGACTATGGCTACACCTTC
CASSVGLTADYGYTF
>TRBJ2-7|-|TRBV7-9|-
TGTGCCAGCAGCTTCCCCAAAGAGGGGCAGTACTTC
CASSFPKEGQYF
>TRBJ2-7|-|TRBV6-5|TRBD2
TGTGCCAGCAGCGGGGGGGCAGGGGAAGACTACGAGCAGTACTTC
CASSGGAGEDYEQYF
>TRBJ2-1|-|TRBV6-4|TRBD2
TGTGCCAGCAGTCCAACTAGCGGAGGATACAATGAGCAGTTCTTC
CASSPTSGGYNEQFF
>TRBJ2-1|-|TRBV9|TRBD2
TGTGCCAGCAGCGCTGGACTAGCGGCCAGCTCCTACAATGAGCAGTTCTTC
CASSAGLAASSYNEQFF
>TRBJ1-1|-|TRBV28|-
TGTGCCAGCAGTTTATCCCGGGTTACTGAAGCTTTCTTT
CASSLSRVTEAFF
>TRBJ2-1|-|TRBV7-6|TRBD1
TGTGCCAGCAGCTCAGATACAACCGGGACAGGGATGAGGCAGTTCTTC
CASSSDTTGTGMRQFF
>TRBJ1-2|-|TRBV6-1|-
TGTGCCAGCAGTGAACTTTCCCGGGGATTGAGGGGCTACACCTTC
CASSELSRGLRGYTF
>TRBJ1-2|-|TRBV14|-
TGTGCCAGCAGCCCCTCGTCCTATGGCTACACCTTC
CASSPSSYGYTF
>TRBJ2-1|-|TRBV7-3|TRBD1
TGTGCCAGCAGCTTAAGGTCACAGGGGAAGTACAATGAGCAGTTCTTC
CASSLRSQGKYNEQFF
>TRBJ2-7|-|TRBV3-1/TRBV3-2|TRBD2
TGTGCCAGCAGCCAACCACTAGTCCATATCACGCGGGAGGGGCCCTACGAGCAGTACTTC
CASSQPLVHITREGPYEQYF
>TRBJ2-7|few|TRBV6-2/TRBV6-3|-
TGTGCCAGCAGTTATGAGCCCCGCCCAGGGATCTCCTACGAGCAGTACTTC
CASSYEPRPGISYEQYF
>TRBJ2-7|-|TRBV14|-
TGTGCCAGCAGCCAAGATCTGGTTAGGACAGACTACGAGCAGTACTTC
CASSQDLVRTDYEQYF
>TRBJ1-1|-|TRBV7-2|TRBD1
TGTGCCAGCAGCTCTCAGGGGGTGGGTGAAGCTTTCTTT
CASSSQGVGEAFF
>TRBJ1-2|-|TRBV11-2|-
TGTGCCAGCATAGACCACAGCTATGGCTACACCTTC
CASIDHSYGYTF
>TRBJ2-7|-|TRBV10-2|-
TGCGCCAGCGGTAGTGCGTCCCACGAGCAGTACTTC
CASGSASHEQYF
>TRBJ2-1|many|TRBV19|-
TGTGCCAGTAGTGTCACTCAGGGGCCAGGGCAGTTCTTC
CASSVTQGPGQFF
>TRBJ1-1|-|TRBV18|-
TGTGCCAGCTCACCATCGGACACTGAAGCTTTCTTT
CASSPSDTEAFF
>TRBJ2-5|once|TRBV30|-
TGTGCCTGGGGGGGCAGGATCGGCGAGACCCAGTACTTC
CAWGGRIGETQYF
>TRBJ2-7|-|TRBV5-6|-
TGTGCCAGCAGCTTGGTACAGCCTCTTCCCTACGAGCAGTACTTC
CASSLVQPLPYEQYF
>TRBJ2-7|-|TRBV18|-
TGTGCCAGCTCCCCGGGACTTGATTCCTACGAGCAGTACTTC
CASSPGLDSYEQYF
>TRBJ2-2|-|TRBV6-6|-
TGTGCCAGCAGTGATCGGTACACCGGGGAGCTGTTTTTT
CASSDRYTGELFF
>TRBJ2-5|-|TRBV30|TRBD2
TGTGCCTGGAGGGCCATCGGGACTAGCGGGAGGGTGGCCCAAGAGACCCAGTACTTC
CAWRAIGTSGRVAQETQYF
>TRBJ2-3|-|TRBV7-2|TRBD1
TGTGCCAGCAGTTCGGGCGGACAGGGGAAGGATACGCAGTATTTT
CASSSGGQGKDTQYF
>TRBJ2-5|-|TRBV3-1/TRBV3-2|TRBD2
TGTGCCAGCAGCCGACGGGGGGAAGGGTGGGAGACCCAGTACTTC
CASSRRGEGWETQYF
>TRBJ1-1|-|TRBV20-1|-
TGCAGTGCTAGGGACAGCACTGAAGCTTTCTTT
CSARDSTEAFF
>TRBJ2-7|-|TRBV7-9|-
TGTGCCAGCAGCTTAGCCCGGGGGTTAGGCTACGAGCAGTACTTC
CASSLARGLGYEQYF
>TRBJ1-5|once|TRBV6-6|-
TGTGCCACCAAGTTATCCAGTAGCAATCAGCCCCAGCATTTT
CATKLSSSNQPQHF
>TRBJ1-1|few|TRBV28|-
TGTGCCAGCAGTCGACAGGACACTGAAGCTTTCTTT
CASSRQDTEAFF
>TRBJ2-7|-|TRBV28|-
TGTGCCAGCAGTTTATCACGGGAGTTGTACGAGCAGTACTTC
CASSLSRELYEQYF
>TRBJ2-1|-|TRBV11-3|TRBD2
TGTGCCAGCAGCTTAGACAGGGGGAGAAGTTGGACTAGCGGGAGAAGCACCTACAATGAGCAGTTCTTC
CASSLDRGRSWTSGRSTYNEQFF
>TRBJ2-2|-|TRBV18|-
TGTGCCAGCTCACCACGCCAGGGGGGGAACACCGGGGAGCTGTTTTTT
CASSPRQGGNTGELFF
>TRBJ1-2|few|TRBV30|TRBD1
TGTGCCTGGGACAGGGGTGGCTACACCTTC
CAWDRGGYTF
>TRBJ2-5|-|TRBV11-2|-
TGTGCCAGCAGCCTTCCCGGGACCCAGTACTTC
CASSLPGTQYF
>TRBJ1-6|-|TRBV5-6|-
TGTGCCAGCAGCTTAGGAGATTCACCCCTCCACTTT
CASSLGDSPLHF
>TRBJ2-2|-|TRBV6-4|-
TGTGCCAGCAGTCCCTCCGACAGGGAGGAGGCCGGGGAGCTGTTTTTT
CASSPSDREEAGELFF
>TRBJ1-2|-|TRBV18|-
TGTGCCAGCTCACCCGGACACCTCACCAACTATGGCTACACCTTC
CASSPGHLTNYGYTF
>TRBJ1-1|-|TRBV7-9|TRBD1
TGTGCCAGCAGCGGACAGGGGATCGAAGCTTTCTTT
CASSGQGIEAFF
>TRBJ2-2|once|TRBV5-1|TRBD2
TGCGCCAGCAGCTTGCAGGGTAGCGGGAAGACCGGGGAGCTGTTTTTT
CASSLQGSGKTGELFF
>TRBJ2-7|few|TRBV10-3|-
TGTGCCATCAGTGATATCCGGGAGCCCTCCGAGCAGTACTTC
CAISDIREPSEQYF
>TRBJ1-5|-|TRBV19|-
TGTGCCAGTAGTACCCCTCGGCGTGGGGCAGAGGTTCAGCCCCAGCATTTT
CASSTPRRGAEVQPQHF
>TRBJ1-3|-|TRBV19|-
TGTGCCAGTAGTATCATGGGAAACACCATATATTTT
CASSIMGNTIYF
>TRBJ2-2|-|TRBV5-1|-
TGCGCCAGCAGCTTCTTCAACACCGGGGAGCTGTTTTTT
CASSFFNTGELFF
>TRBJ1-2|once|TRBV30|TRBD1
TGTGCCTGGAGCGGCGGGACAGGGGGTGGCTACACCTTC
CAWSGGTGGGYTF
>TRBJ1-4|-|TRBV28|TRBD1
TGTGCCAGCACCCCAAACAGGGGGGTTGGTGAAAAACTGTTTTTT
CASTPNRGVGEKLFF
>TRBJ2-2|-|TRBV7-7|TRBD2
TGTGCCAGCAGCCTAAGGTGGGGGACGGGGGGTAAGGCCGGGGAGCTGTTTTTT
CASSLRWGTGGKAGELFF
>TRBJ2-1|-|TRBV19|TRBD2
TGTGCCAGTGGGGACGTAGCGGGAGCCGAGCAGTTCTTC
CASGDVAGAEQFF
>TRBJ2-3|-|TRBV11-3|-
TGTGCCAGCAGCTTAACTACTAGCACAGATACGCAGTATTTT
CASSLTTSTDTQYF
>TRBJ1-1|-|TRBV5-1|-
TGCGCCAGCAGCTTGCAGGGTTTCGCTATGAACACTGAAGCTTTCTTT
CASSLQGFAMNTEAFF
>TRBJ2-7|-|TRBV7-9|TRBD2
TGTGCCAGCAGCTTAGACCCAGCGGGGCTCTCCTACGAGCAGTACTTC
CASSLDPAGLSYEQYF